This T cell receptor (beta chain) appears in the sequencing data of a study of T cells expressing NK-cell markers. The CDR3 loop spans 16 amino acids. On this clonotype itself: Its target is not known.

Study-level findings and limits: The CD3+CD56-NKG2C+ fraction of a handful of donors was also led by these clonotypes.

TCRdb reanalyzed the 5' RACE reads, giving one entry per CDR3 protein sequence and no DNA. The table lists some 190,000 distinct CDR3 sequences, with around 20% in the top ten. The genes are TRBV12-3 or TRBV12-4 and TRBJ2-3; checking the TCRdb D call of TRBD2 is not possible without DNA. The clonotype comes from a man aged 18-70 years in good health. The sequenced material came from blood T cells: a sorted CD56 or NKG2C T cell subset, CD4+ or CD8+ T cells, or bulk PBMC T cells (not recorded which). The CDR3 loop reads CASSSSPAGGIDTQYF.